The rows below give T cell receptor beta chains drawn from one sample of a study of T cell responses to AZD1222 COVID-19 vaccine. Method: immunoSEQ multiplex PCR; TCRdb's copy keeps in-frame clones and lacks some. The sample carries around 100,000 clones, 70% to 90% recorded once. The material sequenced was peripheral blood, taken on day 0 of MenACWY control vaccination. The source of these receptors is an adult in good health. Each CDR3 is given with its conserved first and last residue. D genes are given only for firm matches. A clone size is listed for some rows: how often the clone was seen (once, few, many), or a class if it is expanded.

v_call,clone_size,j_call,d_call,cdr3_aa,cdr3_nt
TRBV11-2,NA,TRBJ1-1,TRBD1,CASSPGQGGLGTEAFF,TGTGCCAGCAGCCCCGGACAGGGAGGGTTGGGCACTGAAGCTTTCTTT
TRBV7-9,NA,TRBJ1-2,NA,CASSHRDGYGYTF,TGTGCCAGCAGTCACCGGGACGGCTATGGCTACACCTTC
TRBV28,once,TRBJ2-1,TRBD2,CASSLGTSGPLNEQFF,TGTGCCAGCAGTTTGGGTACTAGCGGCCCTTTAAATGAGCAGTTCTTC
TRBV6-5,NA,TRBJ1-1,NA,CASSYDGNTEAFF,TGTGCCAGCAGTTACGACGGGAACACTGAAGCTTTCTTT
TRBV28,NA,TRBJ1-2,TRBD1,CASNSGQGAWYGYTF,TGTGCCAGCAATTCCGGACAGGGAGCTTGGTATGGCTACACCTTC
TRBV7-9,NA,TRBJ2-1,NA,CASSPRGGSGYNEQFF,TGTGCCAGCAGCCCGCGAGGGGGTAGCGGGTACAATGAGCAGTTCTTC
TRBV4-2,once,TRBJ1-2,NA,CASSQAVQVSYGYTF,TGTGCCAGCAGCCAAGCAGTTCAGGTATCCTATGGCTACACCTTC
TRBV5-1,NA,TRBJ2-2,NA,CASSFRLTNTGELFF,TGCGCCAGCAGCTTTAGGCTAACGAACACCGGGGAGCTGTTTTTT
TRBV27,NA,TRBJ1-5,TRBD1,CASSPTGTGQLYSNQPQHF,TGTGCCAGCAGTCCCACCGGGACAGGACAACTTTATAGCAATCAGCCCCAGCATTTT
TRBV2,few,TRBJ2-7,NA,CASSELVGVSEQYF,TGTGCCAGCAGTGAATTAGTAGGGGTGAGCGAGCAGTACTTC
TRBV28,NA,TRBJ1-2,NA,CASSLGAVYGYTF,TGTGCCAGCAGTTTAGGGGCAGTTTATGGCTACACCTTC
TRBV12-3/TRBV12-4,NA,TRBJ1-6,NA,CASSGRGLPLHF,TGTGCCAGCAGTGGTCGCGGTTTGCCCCTCCACTTT
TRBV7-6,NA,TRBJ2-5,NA,CASSLGQIQETQYF,TGTGCCAGCAGCTTAGGGCAGATCCAAGAGACCCAGTACTTC
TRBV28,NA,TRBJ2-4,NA,CASSTGRPGNIQYF,TGTGCCAGCAGTACCGGGCGGCCCGGAAACATTCAGTACTTC
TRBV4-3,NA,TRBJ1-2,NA,CASSQVGGGYGYTF,TGCGCCAGCAGCCAAGTGGGGGGCGGCTATGGCTACACCTTC
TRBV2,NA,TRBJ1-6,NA,CASSLTDSRNSPLHF,TGTGCCAGCAGCTTAACGGACTCGCGAAATTCACCCCTCCACTTT
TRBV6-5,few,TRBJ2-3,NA,CASSYSGGTDTQYF,TGTGCCAGCAGTTACTCGGGGGGCACAGATACGCAGTATTTT
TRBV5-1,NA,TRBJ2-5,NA,CASSVGAARPKRQETQYF,TGCGCCAGCAGTGTGGGGGCCGCACGGCCCAAGCGGCAAGAGACCCAGTACTTC
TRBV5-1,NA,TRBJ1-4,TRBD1,CASSLAGQNNEKLFF,TGCGCCAGCAGCTTGGCGGGACAGAATAATGAAAAACTGTTTTTT
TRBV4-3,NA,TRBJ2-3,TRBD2,CASSQGGVASTDTQYF,TGCGCCAGCAGCCAGGGGGGGGTCGCTAGCACAGATACGCAGTATTTT
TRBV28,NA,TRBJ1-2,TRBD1,CASSLTGVYGYTF,TGTGCCAGCAGTTTGACAGGGGTCTATGGCTACACCTTC
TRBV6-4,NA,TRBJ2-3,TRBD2,CASSGTSGTKNTQYF,TGTGCCAGCAGTGGGACTAGCGGGACTAAGAATACGCAGTATTTT
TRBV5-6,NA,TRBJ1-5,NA,CASSLALGRDNQPQHF,TGTGCCAGCAGCTTGGCCCTCGGCAGGGACAATCAGCCCCAGCATTTT
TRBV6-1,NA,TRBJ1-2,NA,CASSETGRYGYTF,TGTGCCAGCAGTGAGACAGGCCGCTATGGCTACACCTTC
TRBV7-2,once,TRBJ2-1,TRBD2,CASSLGLAGGDNEQFF,TGTGCCAGCAGCCTGGGACTAGCGGGGGGTGACAATGAGCAGTTCTTC
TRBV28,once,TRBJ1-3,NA,CASRNRGAGGNTIYF,TGTGCCAGCAGAAATAGGGGGGCCGGTGGAAACACCATATATTTT
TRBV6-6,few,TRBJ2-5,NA,CASATYGDTETQYF,TGTGCCAGCGCGACTTACGGGGATACGGAGACCCAGTACTTC
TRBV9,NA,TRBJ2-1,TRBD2,CASSAGTSAGEQFF,TGTGCCAGCAGCGCCGGGACTAGCGCCGGTGAGCAGTTCTTC
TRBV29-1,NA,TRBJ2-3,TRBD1,CSVEDRVTDTQYF,TGCAGCGTTGAGGACAGGGTGACAGATACGCAGTATTTT
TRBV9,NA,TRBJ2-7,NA,CASSVAGEPYEQYF,TGTGCCAGCAGCGTAGCGGGGGAACCCTACGAGCAGTACTTC
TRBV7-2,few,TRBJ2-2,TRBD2,CASSRDYSSNTGELFF,TGTGCCAGCAGCCGGGACTACTCTTCGAACACCGGGGAGCTGTTTTTT
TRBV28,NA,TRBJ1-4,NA,CASSTTGRNEKLFF,TGTGCCAGCAGTACGACAGGTCGAAATGAAAAACTGTTTTTT
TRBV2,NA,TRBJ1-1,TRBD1,CASRRGPNTEAFF,TGTGCCAGCAGGAGGGGGCCGAACACTGAAGCTTTCTTT
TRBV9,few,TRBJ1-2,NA,CASSVEGGPSGYTF,TGTGCCAGCAGCGTAGAGGGGGGTCCTAGCGGCTACACCTTC
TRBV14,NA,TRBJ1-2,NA,CASSRGTNYGYTF,TGTGCCAGCAGCCGGGGAACTAACTATGGCTACACCTTC
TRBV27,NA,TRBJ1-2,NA,CASRGWGDDGYTF,TGTGCCAGCCGGGGCTGGGGGGATGATGGCTACACCTTC
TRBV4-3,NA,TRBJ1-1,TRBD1,CASSQRTGVKTEAFF,TGCGCCAGCAGCCAGCGGACAGGGGTAAAAACTGAAGCTTTCTTT
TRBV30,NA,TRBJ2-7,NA,CAWTLDSLSYEQYF,TGTGCCTGGACCCTCGACTCGCTCTCCTACGAGCAGTACTTC
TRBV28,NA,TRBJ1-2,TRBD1,CASKLPDRGRLQGYTF,TGTGCCAGCAAACTACCGGACAGGGGGCGATTACAAGGCTACACCTTC
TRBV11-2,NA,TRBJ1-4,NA,CASSSGPTNEKLFF,TGTGCCAGCAGCTCCGGGCCAACTAATGAAAAACTGTTTTTT
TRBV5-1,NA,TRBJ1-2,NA,CASSERTEGNGYTF,TGCGCCAGCAGCGAGAGGACGGAGGGGAATGGCTACACCTTC
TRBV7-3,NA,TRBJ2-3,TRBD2,CASSLGLAGRDTQYF,TGTGCCAGCAGCTTGGGACTAGCGGGGCGAGATACGCAGTATTTT
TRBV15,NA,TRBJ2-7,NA,CATSRGPFSRGSSSYEQYF,TGTGCCACCAGCAGAGGTCCCTTTTCCAGAGGTTCGAGCTCCTACGAGCAGTACTTC
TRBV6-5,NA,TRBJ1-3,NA,CASRSPGGGGNTIYF,TGTGCCAGCAGGTCTCCGGGGGGAGGCGGAAACACCATATATTTT
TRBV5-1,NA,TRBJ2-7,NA,CASSLDPRSYEQYF,TGCGCCAGCAGCTTGGACCCCAGGTCCTACGAGCAGTACTTC
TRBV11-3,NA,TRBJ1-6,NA,CASSLFPYNSPLHF,TGTGCCAGCAGCTTATTTCCCTATAATTCACCCCTCCACTTT
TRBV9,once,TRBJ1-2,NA,CASSVAPEANYGYTF,TGTGCCAGCAGCGTAGCTCCTGAAGCTAACTATGGCTACACCTTC
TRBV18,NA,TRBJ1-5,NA,CASSPDVLLGPQHF,TGTGCCAGCTCACCGGACGTGCTCCTGGGGCCCCAGCATTTT
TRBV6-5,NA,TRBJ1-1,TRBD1,CASNSDRENTEAFF,TGTGCCAGCAACAGCGACAGGGAGAACACTGAAGCTTTCTTT
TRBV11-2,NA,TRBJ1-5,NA,CASSLSGGIDQPQHF,TGTGCCAGCAGCCTCTCGGGGGGGATCGATCAGCCCCAGCATTTT
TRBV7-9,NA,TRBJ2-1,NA,CASSLFGVGPQNEQFF,TGTGCCAGCAGCTTATTTGGGGTGGGGCCGCAAAATGAGCAGTTCTTC